The present TCR beta chain was sequenced within a study of blood T cell repertoires in COVID-19. At the level of the study: Samples taken during acute and convalescent COVID-19 were collected in the United States, Italy and Spain. T cells, B-cell-depleted T cells, or PBMCs supplied cDNA or gDNA.

Per the study methods: Amplified reference gene primers provided the basis for estimating nucleated cell counts. Data came from immunoSEQ multiplex PCR; TCRdb stores just in-frame clones and leaves some out. The V and J calls and clone size were taken over from that table, and D and trimming were inferred from the DNA. Among fewer than 85,000 clones listed, about 87% were seen once. In germline, CDR1 is SGHRS, CDR2 YFSETQ. Trimming removed 4 bases at V and 6 bases at J, with 23 bases between. CDR3 size: 16 residues. The sample was peripheral blood. The gene calls are TRBV5-1 and TRBJ2-7; D uncertain. The receptor comes from a human donor in a cohort sampled during active COVID-19. CDR3 DNA sequence: TGCGCCAGCAGCCATCGGCGCCTAGTAAGTTTGCTCGAGCAGTACTTC. Translation: CASSHRRLVSLLEQYF.